This TCR beta chain came from a study of control samples from healthy donors and cancer patients. Here immunoSEQ multiplex PCR was the method, and the copy in TCRdb shows in-frame clones only, minus some. The repertoire holds 150,000 to 200,000 clones, with 90% as singletons. Sequencing was performed on blood. The clonotype was recovered from a woman between 45 and 60 years old in good health.

This CDR3 is CASSAGTSGRARSYEQYF. CDR3 DNA sequence: TGTGCCAGCAGCGCCGGGACTAGCGGGAGGGCTAGGTCCTACGAGCAGTACTTC. The rearrangement joins TRBV9 to TRBJ2-7; 16 bases match TRBD2. The V gene end was trimmed by 3 bases and the J gene end by 1 base; junction bases not matched to a gene: 7. The CDR3 covers 18 residues. The germline gives CDR1 SGDLS, CDR2 YYNGEE.